The rows below give T cell receptor beta chains drawn from one sample of a study of CD8 T cells in Susac syndrome. One entry per CDR3 protein, called by TCRdb with MiXCR from the immunoSEQ multiplex PCR reads. The sample lists under 200,000 distinct CDR3 sequences, over 85% seen once, with roughly 0.096% in the top ten. The material sequenced was CD4+ T cells from PBMCs. These receptors were taken from a human donor in good health. CDR3s include the opening cysteine and the closing phenylalanine or tryptophan. A D gene is named only where the DNA matches it firmly. Only some rows state a clone size, as once, few, many or a class for expanded clones.

v_gene	j_gene	d_gene	abundance	CDR3nt	CDR3aa
TRBV29-1	TRBJ2-4	.	.	TGCAGCGTGCAGGGGAAAGGAGCCAAAAACATTCAGTACTTC	CSVQGKGAKNIQYF
TRBV3-1	TRBJ2-7	.	.	TGTGCCAGCAGGGGACGGCCCTCCTACGAGCAGTACTTC	CASRGRPSYEQYF
TRBV7-3	TRBJ2-1	TRBD2	.	TGTGCCAGCAGCCCATATCCGGGACTAGCAAATGAGCAGTTCTTC	CASSPYPGLANEQFF
TRBV20-1	TRBJ2-3	.	.	TGCAGTGCTTTAGTTCAAGCGGATACGCAGTATTTT	CSALVQADTQYF
TRBV27	TRBJ1-2	.	.	TGTGCCAGCAGTTTCCCCCACTGGACGCCGGTCTCGCATGGCTACACCTTC	CASSFPHWTPVSHGYTF
TRBV5-6	TRBJ2-1	TRBD2	.	TGTGCCAGCAGCTGGACTAGCGGGGGGGCAGGACCCTACAATGAGCAGTTCTTC	CASSWTSGGAGPYNEQFF
TRBV5-1	TRBJ2-1	TRBD2	once	TGCGCCAGCAGCCTGGTGGGGAGCGGGGCAAACAATGAGCAGTTCTTC	CASSLVGSGANNEQFF
TRBV20-1	TRBJ2-1	.	.	TGCAGTGCCATCCAGGCTCTTGGTGAGCAGTTCTTC	CSAIQALGEQFF
TRBV20-1	TRBJ1-5	.	.	TGCAGTGCGGGCAGCCTTCACCAACAGCCCCAGCATTTT	CSAGSLHQQPQHF
TRBV7-7	TRBJ2-2	.	few	TGTGCTAGCAGCTCCGAAGTAGGGGAGCTGTTTTTT	CASSSEVGELFF
TRBV2	TRBJ2-4	.	.	TGTGCCAGCAGTGCACAGGACAGAAACGCCAAAAACATTCAGTACTTC	CASSAQDRNAKNIQYF
TRBV4-1	TRBJ1-2	.	.	TGCGCCAGCAGCCAAGCCACCCCCGTTAACTATGGCTACACCTTC	CASSQATPVNYGYTF
TRBV6-5	TRBJ1-2	.	.	TGTGCCAGCAGTTTGACATCTATCTATGGCTACACCTTC	CASSLTSIYGYTF
TRBV4-1	TRBJ1-1	.	.	TGCGCCAGCAGCCAAGCCCGAGACCCGGGGGGAGGAGCTTTCTTT	CASSQARDPGGGAFF
TRBV4-2	TRBJ2-3	TRBD2	.	TGTGCCAGCAGCCCTTCCCCGGGACTAGGAAATACGCAGTATTTT	CASSPSPGLGNTQYF
TRBV20-1	TRBJ2-5	.	.	TGCAGTGCTAGCGACAGTGGACCTGGGAAAGAGACCCAGTACTTC	CSASDSGPGKETQYF
TRBV3-1	TRBJ1-5	.	.	TGTGCCAGCAGCCAAAGGGCCCAGATTAGCAATCAGCCCCAGCATTTT	CASSQRAQISNQPQHF
TRBV19	TRBJ1-4	.	.	TGTGCCAGTAAGGCGGCCGGAAGGCAATCAACTAATGAAAAACTGTTTTTT	CASKAAGRQSTNEKLFF
TRBV9	TRBJ1-1	.	.	TGTGCCAGCAGCGTAGTGGGCGGTCCCACTGAAGCTTTCTTT	CASSVVGGPTEAFF
TRBV9	TRBJ2-6	.	.	TGTGCCAGCGGGGAAGGGGGACCTGGGGCCAACGTCCTGACTTTC	CASGEGGPGANVLTF
TRBV29-1	TRBJ2-3	.	.	TGCAGCGTTATCCGGGGCACAGATACGCAGTATTTT	CSVIRGTDTQYF
TRBV6-1	TRBJ2-2	.	.	TGTGCCAGCAGGGGACAAATAGCCTTCGGGGAGCTGTTTTTT	CASRGQIAFGELFF
TRBV5-1	TRBJ2-5	TRBD1	.	TGCGCCAGCAGCCCCCCCCTTGGACAGGAAGAGACCCAGTACTTC	CASSPPLGQEETQYF
TRBV7-2	TRBJ2-1	TRBD1	.	TGTGCCAGCAGCTCATCGGACAGGGGGCTGATCTATGAGCAGTTCTTC	CASSSSDRGLIYEQFF
TRBV6-6	TRBJ2-1	.	.	TGTGCCAGCAGCGGGACTCCGGGGTACAATGAGCAGTTCTTC	CASSGTPGYNEQFF
TRBV3-1	TRBJ1-1	TRBD1	.	TGTGCCAGCAGCCACCGGGACAGGGGATTGAGGAGGATGAACACTGAAGCTTTCTTT	CASSHRDRGLRRMNTEAFF
TRBV20-1	TRBJ2-3	.	.	TGCAGTGCCATGACGGAAACAGATACGCAGTATTTT	CSAMTETDTQYF